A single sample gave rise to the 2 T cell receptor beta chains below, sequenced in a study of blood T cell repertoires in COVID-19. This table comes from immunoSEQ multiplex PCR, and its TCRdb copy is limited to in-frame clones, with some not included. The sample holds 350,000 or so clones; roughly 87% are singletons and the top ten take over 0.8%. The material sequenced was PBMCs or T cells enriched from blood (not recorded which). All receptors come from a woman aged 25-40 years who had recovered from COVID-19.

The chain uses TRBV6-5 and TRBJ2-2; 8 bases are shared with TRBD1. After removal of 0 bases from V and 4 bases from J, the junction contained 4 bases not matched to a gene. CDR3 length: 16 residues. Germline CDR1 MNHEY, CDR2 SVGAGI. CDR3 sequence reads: CASSYSAGTGTGELFF. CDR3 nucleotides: TGTGCCAGCAGTTACTCGGCGGGGACAGGCACCGGGGAGCTGTTTTTT.

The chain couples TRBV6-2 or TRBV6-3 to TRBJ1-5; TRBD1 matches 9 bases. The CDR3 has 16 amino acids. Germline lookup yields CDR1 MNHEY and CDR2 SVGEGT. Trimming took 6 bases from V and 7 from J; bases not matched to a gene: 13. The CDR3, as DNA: TGTGCCAGCAGACCTTTCCAGGGACAGGGTTTACAGCCCCAGCATTTT. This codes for CASRPFQGQGLQPQHF.